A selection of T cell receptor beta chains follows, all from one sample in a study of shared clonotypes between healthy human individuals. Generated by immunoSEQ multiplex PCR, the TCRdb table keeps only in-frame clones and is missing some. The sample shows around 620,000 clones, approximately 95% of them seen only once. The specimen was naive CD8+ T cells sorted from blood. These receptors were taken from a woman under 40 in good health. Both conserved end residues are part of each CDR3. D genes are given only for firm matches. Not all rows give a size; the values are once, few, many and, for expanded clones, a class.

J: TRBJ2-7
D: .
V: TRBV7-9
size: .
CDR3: CASSETGKSYEQYF
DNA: TGTGCCAGCAGCGAGACAGGCAAGTCCTACGAGCAGTACTTC

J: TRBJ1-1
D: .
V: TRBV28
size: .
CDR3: CAIKETGGTEAFF
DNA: TGTGCCATCAAAGAGACGGGGGGCACTGAAGCTTTCTTT

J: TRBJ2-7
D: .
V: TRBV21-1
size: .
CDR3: CASSSRDRDSYEQYF
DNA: TGTGCCAGCAGCTCCCGGGACAGAGACTCCTACGAGCAGTACTTC

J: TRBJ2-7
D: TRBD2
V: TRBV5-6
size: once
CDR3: CASTMTSGNYEQYF
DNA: TGTGCCAGCACCATGACTAGCGGGAACTACGAGCAGTACTTC

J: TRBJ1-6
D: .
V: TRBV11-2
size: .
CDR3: CASSLDTGSGSPLHF
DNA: TGTGCCAGCAGCTTAGATACAGGGTCGGGTTCACCCCTCCACTTT

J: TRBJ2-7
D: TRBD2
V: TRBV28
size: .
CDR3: CASSSLEPGLADYEQYF
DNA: TGTGCCAGCAGTTCCCTAGAACCGGGACTAGCGGACTACGAGCAGTACTTC

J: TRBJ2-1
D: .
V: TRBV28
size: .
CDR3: CASSLWREYNEQFF
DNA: TGTGCCAGCAGTTTATGGCGGGAATACAATGAGCAGTTCTTC

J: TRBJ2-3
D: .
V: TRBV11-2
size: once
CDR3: CASTQGQLSTDTQYF
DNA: TGTGCCAGCACCCAGGGACAACTAAGCACAGATACGCAGTATTTT

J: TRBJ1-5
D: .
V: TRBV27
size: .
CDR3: CASSRGAGISNQPQHF
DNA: TGTGCCAGCAGTAGGGGGGCGGGGATCAGCAATCAGCCCCAGCATTTT

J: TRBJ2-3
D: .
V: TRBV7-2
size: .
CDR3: CASSLEPRAQYF
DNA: TGTGCCAGCAGCTTAGAGCCGCGTGCGCAGTATTTT

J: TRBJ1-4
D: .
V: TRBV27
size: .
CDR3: CASSFIGAPEKLFF
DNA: TGTGCCAGCAGTTTTATCGGGGCGCCCGAAAAACTGTTTTTT

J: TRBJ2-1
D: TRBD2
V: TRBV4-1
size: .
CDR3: CASSTSGGGYGNEQFF
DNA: TGCGCCAGCAGCACCAGCGGGGGTGGGTACGGGAATGAGCAGTTCTTC

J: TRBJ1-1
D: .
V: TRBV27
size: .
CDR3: CASSPIGGEAFF
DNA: TGTGCCAGCAGTCCGATCGGCGGTGAAGCTTTCTTT

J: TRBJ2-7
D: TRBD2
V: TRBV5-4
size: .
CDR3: CASSTRTSGKYEQYF
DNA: TGTGCCAGCAGCACAAGGACTAGCGGGAAATACGAGCAGTACTTC

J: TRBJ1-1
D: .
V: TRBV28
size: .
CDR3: CASSSGFEAFF
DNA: TGTGCCAGCAGCTCTGGTTTTGAAGCTTTCTTT

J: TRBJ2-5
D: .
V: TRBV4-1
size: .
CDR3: CASSQPLAGGETQYF
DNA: TGCGCCAGCAGCCAGCCCCTAGCTGGGGGAGAGACCCAGTACTTC

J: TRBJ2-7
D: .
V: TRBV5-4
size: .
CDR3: CASSAGTEGGLSYEQYF
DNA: TGTGCCAGCAGCGCGGGGACAGAGGGGGGCCTGTCCTACGAGCAGTACTTC

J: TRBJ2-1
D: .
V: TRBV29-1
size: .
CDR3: CSGTEGYNEQFF
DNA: TGCAGCGGCACAGAGGGTTACAATGAGCAGTTCTTC

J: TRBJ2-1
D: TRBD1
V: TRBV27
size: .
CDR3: CASSLRQGSNEQFF
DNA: TGTGCCAGCAGCTTAAGACAGGGATCCAATGAGCAGTTCTTC

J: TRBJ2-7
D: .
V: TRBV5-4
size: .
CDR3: CASSSSYEQYF
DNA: TGTGCCAGCAGCTCAAGTTACGAGCAGTACTTC

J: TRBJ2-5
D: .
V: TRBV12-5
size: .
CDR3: CASGQDSGETQYF
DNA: TGTGCTAGTGGCCAGGACTCTGGAGAGACCCAGTACTTC

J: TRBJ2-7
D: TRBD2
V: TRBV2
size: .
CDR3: CASREIPGLAYEQYF
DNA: TGTGCCAGCAGGGAGATACCGGGACTAGCCTACGAGCAGTACTTC

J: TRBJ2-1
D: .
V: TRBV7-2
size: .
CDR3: CASSLRTISRSYNEQFF
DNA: TGTGCCAGCAGCCTGAGGACAATTTCGCGATCCTACAATGAGCAGTTCTTC

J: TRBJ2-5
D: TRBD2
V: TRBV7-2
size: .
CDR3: CASSLWGLGWREPQETQYF
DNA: TGTGCCAGCAGCTTATGGGGTCTCGGTTGGCGGGAGCCGCAAGAGACCCAGTACTTC

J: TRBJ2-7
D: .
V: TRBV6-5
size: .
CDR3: CASSYAETYEQYF
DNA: TGTGCCAGCAGTTACGCGGAGACCTACGAGCAGTACTTC

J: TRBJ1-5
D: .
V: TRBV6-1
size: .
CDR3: CASSDVIRGSNQPQHF
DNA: TGTGCCAGCAGTGACGTTATCAGGGGTAGCAATCAGCCCCAGCATTTT

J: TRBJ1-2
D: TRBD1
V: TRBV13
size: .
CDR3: CASSLGQGGYGYTF
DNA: TGTGCCAGCAGCCTGGGACAGGGCGGCTATGGCTACACCTTC

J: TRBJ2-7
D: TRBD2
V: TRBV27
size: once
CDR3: CASSLFSGVNLYEQYF
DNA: TGTGCCAGCAGTTTATTTAGCGGGGTAAACCTTTACGAGCAGTACTTC

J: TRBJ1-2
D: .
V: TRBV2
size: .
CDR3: CASSPKAGYGYTF
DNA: TGTGCCAGCAGTCCGAAAGCTGGGTATGGCTACACCTTC

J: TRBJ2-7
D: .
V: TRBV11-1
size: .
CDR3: CASSLEGVGTNLYEQYF
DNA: TGTGCCAGCAGCTTAGAAGGAGTAGGTACAAATCTGTACGAGCAGTACTTC

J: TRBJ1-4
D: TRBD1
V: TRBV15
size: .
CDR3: CATSGSGTGWAEKLFF
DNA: TGTGCCACCAGCGGTTCAGGGACAGGGTGGGCTGAAAAACTGTTTTTT

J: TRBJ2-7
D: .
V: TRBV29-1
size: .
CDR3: CSVSDFRTYEQYF
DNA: TGCAGCGTTTCGGACTTTAGAACCTACGAGCAGTACTTC

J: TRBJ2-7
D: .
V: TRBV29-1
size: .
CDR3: CSVVQGRGEQYF
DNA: TGCAGCGTTGTACAGGGAAGGGGCGAGCAGTACTTC

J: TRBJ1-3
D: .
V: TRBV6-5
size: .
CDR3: CASSDGTSGNTIYF
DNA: TGTGCCAGCTCAGACGGAACCTCTGGAAACACCATATATTTT

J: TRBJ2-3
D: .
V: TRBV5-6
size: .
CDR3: CASSYETVTDTQYF
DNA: TGTGCCAGCAGCTACGAGACAGTCACAGATACGCAGTATTTT

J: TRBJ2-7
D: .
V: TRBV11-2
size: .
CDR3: CASSSKTPAGSQAYEQYF
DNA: TGTGCCAGCAGCTCCAAAACCCCGGCGGGGAGCCAAGCCTACGAGCAGTACTTC

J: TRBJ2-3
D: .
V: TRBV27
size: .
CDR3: CASRKGGVVDTQYF
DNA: TGTGCCAGCAGAAAGGGAGGAGTGGTAGATACGCAGTATTTT

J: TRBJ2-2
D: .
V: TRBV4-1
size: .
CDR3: CASSLPPRGNWAGELFF
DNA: TGCGCCAGCAGCCTCCCTCCCCGGGGAAATTGGGCCGGGGAGCTGTTTTTT

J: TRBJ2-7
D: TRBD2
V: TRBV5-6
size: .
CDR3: CASSLIAGGYEQYF
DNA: TGTGCCAGCAGCTTGATTGCGGGAGGTTACGAGCAGTACTTC

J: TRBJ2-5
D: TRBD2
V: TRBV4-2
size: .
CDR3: CASSQGLAGQETQYF
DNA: TGTGCCAGCAGCCAGGGACTAGCGGGCCAAGAGACCCAGTACTTC

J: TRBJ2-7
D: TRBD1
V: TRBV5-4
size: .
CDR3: CASSSTGTETQQYF
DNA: TGTGCCAGCAGCTCTACCGGGACAGAAACTCAGCAGTACTTC

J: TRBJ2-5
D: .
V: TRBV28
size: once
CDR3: CASSFLGRVGETQYF
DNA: TGTGCCAGCAGTTTCTTGGGTAGGGTGGGAGAGACCCAGTACTTC

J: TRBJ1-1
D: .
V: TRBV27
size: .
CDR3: CASSFGGAAFF
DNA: TGTGCCAGCAGTTTTGGCGGGGCGGCTTTCTTT

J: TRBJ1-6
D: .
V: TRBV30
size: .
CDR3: CAWNRGTGSGNSPLHF
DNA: TGTGCCTGGAATCGGGGAACGGGGTCCGGGAATTCACCCCTCCACTTT

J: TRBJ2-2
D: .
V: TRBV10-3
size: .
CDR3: CAISESLVAGWNTGELFF
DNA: TGTGCCATCAGTGAGTCGTTGGTGGCGGGATGGAACACCGGGGAGCTGTTTTTT

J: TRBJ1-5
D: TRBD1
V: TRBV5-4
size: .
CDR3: CASSPGTDLNQPQHF
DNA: TGTGCCAGCAGCCCCGGGACAGACCTTAATCAGCCCCAGCATTTT

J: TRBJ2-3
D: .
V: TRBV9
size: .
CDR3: CASSVDYGTSTDTQYF
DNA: TGTGCCAGCAGCGTAGATTACGGTACTAGCACAGATACGCAGTATTTT

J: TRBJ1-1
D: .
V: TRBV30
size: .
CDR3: CAWSVQKNTEAFF
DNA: TGTGCCTGGAGTGTACAGAAGAACACTGAAGCTTTCTTT

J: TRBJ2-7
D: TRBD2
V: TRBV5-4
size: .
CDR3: CASSVEGLAEAYEQYF
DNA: TGTGCCAGCAGCGTCGAGGGACTAGCGGAGGCCTACGAGCAGTACTTC

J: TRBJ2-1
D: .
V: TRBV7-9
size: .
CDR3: CASRTPYNEQFF
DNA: TGTGCCAGCAGAACCCCCTACAATGAGCAGTTCTTC

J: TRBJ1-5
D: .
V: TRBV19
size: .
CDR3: CASTIDSRGGNQPQHF
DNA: TGTGCCAGTACTATTGACTCAAGGGGTGGCAATCAGCCCCAGCATTTT

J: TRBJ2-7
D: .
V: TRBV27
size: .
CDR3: CASKSRGSEQYF
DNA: TGTGCCAGCAAGTCGAGGGGTTCCGAGCAGTACTTC

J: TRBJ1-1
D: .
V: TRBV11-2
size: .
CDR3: CASSLLLRGNTEAFF
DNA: TGTGCCAGCAGCTTACTTTTACGAGGGAACACTGAAGCTTTCTTT

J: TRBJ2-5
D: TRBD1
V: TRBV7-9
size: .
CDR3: CASSTDRGQETQYF
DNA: TGTGCCAGCAGCACGGACAGGGGACAAGAGACCCAGTACTTC

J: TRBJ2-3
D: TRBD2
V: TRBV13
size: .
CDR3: CASSLGLTSGRTDTQYF
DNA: TGTGCCAGCAGCTTAGGCCTAACTAGCGGGAGAACAGATACGCAGTATTTT

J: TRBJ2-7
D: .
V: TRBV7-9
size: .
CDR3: CASSLALGQAYEQYF
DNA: TGTGCCAGCAGCTTAGCTTTAGGGCAGGCGTACGAGCAGTACTTC

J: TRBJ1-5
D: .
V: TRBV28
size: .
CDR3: CASSHPWGSEAYQPQHF
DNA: TGTGCCAGCAGTCACCCGTGGGGGAGTGAGGCTTATCAGCCCCAGCATTTT